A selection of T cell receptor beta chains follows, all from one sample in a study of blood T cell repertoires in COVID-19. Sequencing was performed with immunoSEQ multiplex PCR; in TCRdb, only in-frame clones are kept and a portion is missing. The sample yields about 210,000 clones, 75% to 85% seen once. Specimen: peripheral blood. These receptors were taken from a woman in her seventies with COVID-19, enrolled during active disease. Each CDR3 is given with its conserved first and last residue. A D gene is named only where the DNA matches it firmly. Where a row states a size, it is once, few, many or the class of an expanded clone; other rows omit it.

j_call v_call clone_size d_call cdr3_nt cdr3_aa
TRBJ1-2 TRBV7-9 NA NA TGTGCCAGCAGCCCAGCCTCAGGGTCTGGCTACACCTTC CASSPASGSGYTF
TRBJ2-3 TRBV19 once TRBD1 TGTGCCAGTAGTATAGAACCCCCCCTCTGGGACAGGGGGCGATGGACAGATACGCAGTATTTT CASSIEPPLWDRGRWTDTQYF
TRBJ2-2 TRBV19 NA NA TGTGCCAGTAGGGACTGGAACACCGGGGAGCTGTTTTTT CASRDWNTGELFF
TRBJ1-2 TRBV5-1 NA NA TGCGCCAGCAGCGCGGGACTGAACTATGGCTACACCTTC CASSAGLNYGYTF
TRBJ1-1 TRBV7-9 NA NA TGTGCCAGCAGCGACGTAGGAGGGACTGAAGCTTTCTTT CASSDVGGTEAFF
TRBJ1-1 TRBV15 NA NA TGTGCCACCAGCAGAGATCGGTCTTTTAGTGCGGGCACTGAAGCTTTCTTT CATSRDRSFSAGTEAFF
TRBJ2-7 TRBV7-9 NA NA TGTGCCAGCAGCTTAGCCGGGTTGGGGGGTCCCCACGAGCAGTACTTC CASSLAGLGGPHEQYF
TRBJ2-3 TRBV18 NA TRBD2 TGTGCCAGCTCACCAGGGACTACGCGAGATACGCAGTATTTT CASSPGTTRDTQYF
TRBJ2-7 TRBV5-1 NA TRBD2 TGCGCCAGCAGCTTACTAGCGGGAGGTGGAACCTACGAGCAGTACTTC CASSLLAGGGTYEQYF
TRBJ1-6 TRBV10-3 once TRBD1 TGTGCCATTAGAGACGCCCTACAGGGGGCTGGGTCACCCCTCCACTTT CAIRDALQGAGSPLHF
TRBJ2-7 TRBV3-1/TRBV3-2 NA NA TGTGCCAGCAGCCAAGGTGGAGGCTACGAGCAGTACTTC CASSQGGGYEQYF
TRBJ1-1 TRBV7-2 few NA TGTGCCAGCAGCTTAGCGCAGGGAAGATACACTGAAGCTTTCTTT CASSLAQGRYTEAFF
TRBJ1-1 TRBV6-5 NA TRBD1 TGTGCCAGCAAAATTCCGGACAGGTTGAACACTGAAGCTTTCTTT CASKIPDRLNTEAFF
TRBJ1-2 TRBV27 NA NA TGTGCCAGCAGTTTATCAGGGGCGTCTAACTATGGCTACACCTTC CASSLSGASNYGYTF
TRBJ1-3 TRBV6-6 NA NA TGTGCCAGCAGCCCTGCTGGAAACACCATATATTTT CASSPAGNTIYF
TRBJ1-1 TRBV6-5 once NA TGTGCCAGCAGCCCCGGAGGGTGGGTCACTGAAGCTTTCTTT CASSPGGWVTEAFF
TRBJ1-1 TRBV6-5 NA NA TGTGCCAGCAGTTACGGGGGGGGAGCTTTCTTT CASSYGGGAFF
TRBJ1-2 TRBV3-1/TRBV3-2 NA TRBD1 TGTGCCAGCAGGGACAGGGGAAACTATGGCTACACCTTC CASRDRGNYGYTF
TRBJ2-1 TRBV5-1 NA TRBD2 TGCGCCAGCAGCTTGTTGAGCGGGAGGGGCGACAATGAGCAGTTCTTC CASSLLSGRGDNEQFF
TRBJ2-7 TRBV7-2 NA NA TGTGCCAGCAGCTTATTGCAGGGCTACGAGCAGTACTTC CASSLLQGYEQYF
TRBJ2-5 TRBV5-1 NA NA TGCGCCAGCAGCAATATCGGACGGACTCAAGAGACCCAGTACTTC CASSNIGRTQETQYF
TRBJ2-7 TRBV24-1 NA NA TGTGCCACCTCGAGAGGCGCCAAACCCTACGAGCAGTACTTC CATSRGAKPYEQYF
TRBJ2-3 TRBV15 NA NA TGTGCCACCAGCAGAGAGATAGGGGCCACTACGCAGTATTTT CATSREIGATTQYF
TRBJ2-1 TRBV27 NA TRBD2 TGTGCCACTAACGGACTAGCGGGAGGAGGCTCCTACAATGAGCAGTTCTTC CATNGLAGGGSYNEQFF
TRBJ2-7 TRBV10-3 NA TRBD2 TGTGCCATCAATGGCGGGAGAGGGGACGAGCAGTACTTC CAINGGRGDEQYF
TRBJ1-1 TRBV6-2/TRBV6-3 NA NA TGTGCCAGCAGTTACTCGTCACAGATTATGAACACTGAAGCTTTCTTT CASSYSSQIMNTEAFF
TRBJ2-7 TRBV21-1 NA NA TGTGCCAGACTACTAGCGGGAGTATGCGAGCAGTACTTC CARLLAGVCEQYF
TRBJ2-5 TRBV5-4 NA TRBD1 TGTGCCAGCAGCTTGAGTTTTGGACAGGGGCCCCAAGAGACCCAGTACTTC CASSLSFGQGPQETQYF
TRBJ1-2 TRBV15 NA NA TGTGCCACCAGCAGATCTCTACAGAAGGATGGCTACACCTTC CATSRSLQKDGYTF
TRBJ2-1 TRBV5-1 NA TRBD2 TGCGCCAGCGGACCGACTAGCAAGCCGAATGAGCAGTTCTTC CASGPTSKPNEQFF
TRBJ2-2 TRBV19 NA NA TGTGCCAGTAGTACTCTGAGGCCCCAGAACACCGGGGAGCTGTTTTTT CASSTLRPQNTGELFF
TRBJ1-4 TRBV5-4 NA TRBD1 TGTGCCAGCTCCCTGGGCAGGGGGGCAACTAATGAAAAACTGTTTTTT CASSLGRGATNEKLFF
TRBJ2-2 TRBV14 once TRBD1 TGTGCCAGCAGCCACCTAACAGGGGTCGAGTCCGGGGAGCTGTTTTTT CASSHLTGVESGELFF
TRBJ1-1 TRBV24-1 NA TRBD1 TGTGCCACCAGTGATTCGTCACCGGAGGACAGGAGTCGTGTTTTCTTT CATSDSSPEDRSRVFF
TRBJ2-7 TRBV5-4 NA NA TGTGCCAGCAGCAGCGTCTACGAGCAGTACTTC CASSSVYEQYF
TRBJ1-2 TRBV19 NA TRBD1 TGTGCCAGTAGTACTGGCAGGGGGGATGGCTACACCTTC CASSTGRGDGYTF
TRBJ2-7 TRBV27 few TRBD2 TGTGCCAGCAGTTTGCTAGCGGGAATTGGCGAGCAGTACTTC CASSLLAGIGEQYF
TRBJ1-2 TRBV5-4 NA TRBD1 TGTGCCAGCAGCCTCACACAGGGGAACTATGGCTACACCTTC CASSLTQGNYGYTF